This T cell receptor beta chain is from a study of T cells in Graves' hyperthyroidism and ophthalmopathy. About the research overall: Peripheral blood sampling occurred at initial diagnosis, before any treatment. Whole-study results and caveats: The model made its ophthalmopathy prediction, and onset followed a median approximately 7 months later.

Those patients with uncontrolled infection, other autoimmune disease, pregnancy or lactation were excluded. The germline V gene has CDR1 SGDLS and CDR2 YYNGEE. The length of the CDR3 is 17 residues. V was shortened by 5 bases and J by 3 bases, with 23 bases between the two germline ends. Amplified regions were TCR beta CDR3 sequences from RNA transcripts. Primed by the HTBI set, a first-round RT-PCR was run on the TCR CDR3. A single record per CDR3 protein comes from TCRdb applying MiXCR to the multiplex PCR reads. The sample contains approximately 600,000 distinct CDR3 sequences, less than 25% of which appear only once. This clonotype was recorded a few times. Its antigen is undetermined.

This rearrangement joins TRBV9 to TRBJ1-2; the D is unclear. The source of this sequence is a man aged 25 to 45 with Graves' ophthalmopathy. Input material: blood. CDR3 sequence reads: CASRPLPGVGEDYGYTF. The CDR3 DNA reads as TGTGCCAGCAGGCCGCTACCCGGGGTCGGCGAGGACTATGGCTACACCTTC.